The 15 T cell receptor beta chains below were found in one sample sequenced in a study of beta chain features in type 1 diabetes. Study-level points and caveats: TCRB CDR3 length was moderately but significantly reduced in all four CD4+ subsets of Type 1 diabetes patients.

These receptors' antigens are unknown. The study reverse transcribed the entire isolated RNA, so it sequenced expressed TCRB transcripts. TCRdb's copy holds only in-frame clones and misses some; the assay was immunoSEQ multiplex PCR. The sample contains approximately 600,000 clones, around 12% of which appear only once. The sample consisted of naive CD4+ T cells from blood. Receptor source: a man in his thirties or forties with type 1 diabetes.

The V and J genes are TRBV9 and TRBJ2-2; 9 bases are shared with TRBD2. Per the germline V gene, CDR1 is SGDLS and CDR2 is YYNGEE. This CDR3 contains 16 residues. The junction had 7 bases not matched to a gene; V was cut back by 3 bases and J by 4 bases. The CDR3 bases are TGTGCCAGCAGCGCGACTAGCGGACGGGGCACCGGGGAGCTGTTTTTT. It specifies CASSATSGRGTGELFF.

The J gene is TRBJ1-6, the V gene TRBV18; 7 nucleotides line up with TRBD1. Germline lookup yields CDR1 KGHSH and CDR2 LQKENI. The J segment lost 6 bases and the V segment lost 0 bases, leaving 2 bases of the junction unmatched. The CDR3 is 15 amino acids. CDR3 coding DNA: TGTGCCAGCTCACCACCGACAGGGTTTAATTCACCCCTCCACTTT. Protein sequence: CASSPPTGFNSPLHF.

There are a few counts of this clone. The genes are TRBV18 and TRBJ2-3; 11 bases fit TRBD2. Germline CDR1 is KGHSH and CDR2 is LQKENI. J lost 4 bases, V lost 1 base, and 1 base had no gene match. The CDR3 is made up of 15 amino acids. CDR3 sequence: CASSPLAGGPDTQYF. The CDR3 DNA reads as TGTGCCAGCTCACCACTAGCGGGGGGGCCAGATACGCAGTATTTT.

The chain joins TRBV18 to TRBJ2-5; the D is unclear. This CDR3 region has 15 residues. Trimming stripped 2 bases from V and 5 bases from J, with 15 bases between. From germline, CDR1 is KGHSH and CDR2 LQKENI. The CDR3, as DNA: TGTGCCAGCTCACCAATCCTGGCAGAACTGGAGACCCAGTACTTC. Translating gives CASSPILAELETQYF.

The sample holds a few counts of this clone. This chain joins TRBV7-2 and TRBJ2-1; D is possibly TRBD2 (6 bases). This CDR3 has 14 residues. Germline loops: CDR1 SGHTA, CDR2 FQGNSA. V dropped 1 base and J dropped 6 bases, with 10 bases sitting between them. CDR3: CASSLGLGGNEQFF. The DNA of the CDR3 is TGTGCCAGCAGCTTAGGTTTGGGGGGCAATGAGCAGTTCTTC. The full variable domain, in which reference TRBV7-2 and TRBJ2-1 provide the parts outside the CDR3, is GAGVSQSPSNKVTEKGKDVELRCDPISGHTALYWYRQSLGQGLEFLIYFQGNSAPDKSGLPSDRFSAERTGGSVSTLTIQRTQQEDSAVYLCASSLGLGGNEQFFGPGTRLTVL.

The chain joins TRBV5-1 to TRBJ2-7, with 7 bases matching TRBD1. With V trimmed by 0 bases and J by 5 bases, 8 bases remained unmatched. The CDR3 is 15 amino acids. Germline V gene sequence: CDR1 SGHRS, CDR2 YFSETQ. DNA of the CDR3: TGCGCCAGCAGCTTGGGACAGGGACGGGACCACGAGCAGTACTTC. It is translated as CASSLGQGRDHEQYF.

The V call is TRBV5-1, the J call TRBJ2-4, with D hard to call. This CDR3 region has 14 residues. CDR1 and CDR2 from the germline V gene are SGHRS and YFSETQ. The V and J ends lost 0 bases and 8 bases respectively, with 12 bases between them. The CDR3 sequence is CASSLGQVADIQYF. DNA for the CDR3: TGCGCCAGCAGCTTGGGGCAGGTGGCGGACATTCAGTACTTC.

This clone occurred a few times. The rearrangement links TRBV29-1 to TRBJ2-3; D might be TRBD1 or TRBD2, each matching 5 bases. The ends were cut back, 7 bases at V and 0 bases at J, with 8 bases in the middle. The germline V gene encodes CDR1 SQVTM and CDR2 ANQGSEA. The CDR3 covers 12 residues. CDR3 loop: CSAGASTDTQYF. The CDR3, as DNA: TGCAGCGCCGGGGCTAGCACAGATACGCAGTATTTT.

The CDR3 DNA sequence: TGTGCCAGCTCGCCATATCAAGGGGAGGGAGAGACCCAGTACTTC. Translating gives CASSPYQGEGETQYF. This sequence joins TRBV18 and TRBJ2-5, with 7 positions matching TRBD2. This CDR3 region has 15 residues. With V trimmed by 6 bases and J by 4 bases, 11 bases remained unmatched. From germline, CDR1 is KGHSH and CDR2 LQKENI.

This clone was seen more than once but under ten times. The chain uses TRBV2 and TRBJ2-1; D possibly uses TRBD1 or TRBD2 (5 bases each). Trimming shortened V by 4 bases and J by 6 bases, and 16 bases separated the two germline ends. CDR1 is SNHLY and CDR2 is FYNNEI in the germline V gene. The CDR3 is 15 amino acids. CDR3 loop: CASSVMAQGPNEQFF. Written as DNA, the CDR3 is TGTGCCAGCAGTGTCATGGCCCAGGGACCCAATGAGCAGTTCTTC.

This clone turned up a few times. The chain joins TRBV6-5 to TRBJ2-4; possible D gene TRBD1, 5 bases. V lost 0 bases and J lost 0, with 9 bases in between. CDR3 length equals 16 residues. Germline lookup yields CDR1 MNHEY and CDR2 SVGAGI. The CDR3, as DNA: TGTGCCAGCAGTTACTCGTTGGGGCTAGCCAAAAACATTCAGTACTTC. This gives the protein CASSYSLGLAKNIQYF.

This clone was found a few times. DNA of the CDR3: TGCGCCAGCAGCCAAGATCTAGTCGTTCAGGGGTGGTCCCAGTACTTC. Translating it yields CASSQDLVVQGWSQYF. The genes are TRBV4-1 and TRBJ2-5, with TRBD1 as a possible D gene (6 bases). Trimming shortened V by 0 bases and J by 9 bases, and 20 bases separated the two germline ends. Germline V lookup: CDR1 MGHRA, CDR2 YSYEKL. The CDR3 has 16 amino acids.

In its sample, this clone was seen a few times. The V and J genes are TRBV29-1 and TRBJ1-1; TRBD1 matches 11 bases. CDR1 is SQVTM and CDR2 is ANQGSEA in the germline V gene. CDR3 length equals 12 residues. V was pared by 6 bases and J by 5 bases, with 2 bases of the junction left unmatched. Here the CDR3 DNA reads TGCAGCGTGGACAGGGGGCGAACTGAAGCTTTCTTT. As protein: CSVDRGRTEAFF.

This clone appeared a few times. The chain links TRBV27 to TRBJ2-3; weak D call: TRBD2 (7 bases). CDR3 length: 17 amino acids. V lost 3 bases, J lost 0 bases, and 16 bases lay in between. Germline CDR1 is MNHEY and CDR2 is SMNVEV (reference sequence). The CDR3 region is CASSFRGGGPSTDTQYF. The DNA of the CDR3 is TGTGCCAGCAGTTTTAGGGGGGGTGGCCCTAGCACAGATACGCAGTATTTT.

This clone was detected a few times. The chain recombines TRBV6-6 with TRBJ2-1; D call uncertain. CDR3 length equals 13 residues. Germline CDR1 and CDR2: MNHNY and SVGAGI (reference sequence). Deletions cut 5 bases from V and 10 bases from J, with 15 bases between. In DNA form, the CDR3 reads TGTGCCAGCAGTGTTCAGGCTTCTGGGGAGCAGTTCTTC. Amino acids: CASSVQASGEQFF.